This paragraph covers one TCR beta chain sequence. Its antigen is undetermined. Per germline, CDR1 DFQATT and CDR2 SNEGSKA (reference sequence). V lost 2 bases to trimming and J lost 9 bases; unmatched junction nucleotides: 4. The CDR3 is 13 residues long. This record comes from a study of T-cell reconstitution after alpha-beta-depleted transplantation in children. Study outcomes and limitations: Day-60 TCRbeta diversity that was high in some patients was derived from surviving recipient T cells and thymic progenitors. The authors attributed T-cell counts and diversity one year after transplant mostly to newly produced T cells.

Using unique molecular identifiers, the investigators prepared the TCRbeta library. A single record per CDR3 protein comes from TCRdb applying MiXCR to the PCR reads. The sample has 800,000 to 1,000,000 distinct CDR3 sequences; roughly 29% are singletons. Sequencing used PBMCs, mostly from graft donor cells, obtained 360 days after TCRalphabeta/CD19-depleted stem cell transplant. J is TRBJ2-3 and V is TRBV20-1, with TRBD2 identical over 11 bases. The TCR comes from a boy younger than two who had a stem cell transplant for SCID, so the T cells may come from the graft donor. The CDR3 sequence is CSARTASGGTQYF. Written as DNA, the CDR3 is TGCAGTGCTAGAACGGCTAGCGGGGGGACGCAGTATTTT.